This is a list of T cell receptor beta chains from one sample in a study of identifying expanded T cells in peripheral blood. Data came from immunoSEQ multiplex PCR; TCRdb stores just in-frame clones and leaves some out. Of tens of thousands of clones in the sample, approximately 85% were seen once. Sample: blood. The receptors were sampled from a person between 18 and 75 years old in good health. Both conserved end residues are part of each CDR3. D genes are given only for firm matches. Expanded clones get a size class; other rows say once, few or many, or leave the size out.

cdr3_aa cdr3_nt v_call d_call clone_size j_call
CASSSQRDSYGYTF TGTGCCAGCAGCTCACAACGGGACAGTTATGGCTACACCTTC TRBV7-2 TRBD1 once TRBJ1-2
CASSTPGQKTGELFF TGTGCCAGTAGCACTCCGGGACAGAAGACCGGGGAGCTGTTTTTT TRBV19 TRBD1 NA TRBJ2-2
CASSSEPGQPYGYTF TGTGCCAGCAGCTCAGAGCCGGGACAACCCTATGGCTACACCTTC TRBV11-1 NA NA TRBJ1-2
CASSSTVGTSYNEQFF TGTGCCAGCAGCTCCACAGTGGGAACCTCCTACAATGAGCAGTTCTTC TRBV7-3 NA NA TRBJ2-1
CAWSIQGVTEAFF TGTGCCTGGAGTATACAGGGGGTGACTGAAGCTTTCTTT TRBV30 TRBD1 NA TRBJ1-1
CASSPRMADNEQFF TGTGCCAGCAGCCCGCGTATGGCTGATAATGAGCAGTTCTTC TRBV7-9 NA NA TRBJ2-1
CASSNGGLAGREQFF TGTGCCAGCAGTAATGGGGGACTAGCAGGTCGTGAGCAGTTCTTC TRBV11-1 TRBD2 NA TRBJ2-1
CASSLTGWEKLFF TGTGCCAGCAGCTTAACGGGATGGGAAAAACTGTTTTTT TRBV7-9 NA NA TRBJ1-4
CASSLDTNTEAFF TGTGCCAGCAGCTTGGACACGAACACTGAAGCTTTCTTT TRBV7-3 NA once TRBJ1-1
CASSQGQDSNYGYTF TGTGCCAGCAGCCAGGGACAGGATTCTAACTATGGCTACACCTTC TRBV4-2 TRBD1 NA TRBJ1-2
CASSRLADVTDTQYF TGTGCCAGTAGTAGACTAGCGGACGTCACAGATACGCAGTATTTT TRBV19 TRBD2 NA TRBJ2-3
CASSPGGAVAYEQYF TGTGCCAGCAGCCCCGGCGGCGCGGTGGCCTACGAGCAGTACTTC TRBV11-2 NA NA TRBJ2-7
CASLAANTGELFF TGTGCCAGCCTCGCGGCGAACACCGGGGAGCTGTTTTTT TRBV6-1 NA NA TRBJ2-2
CASSPWASGTYEQYF TGTGCCAGCAGCCCTTGGGCTAGCGGAACCTACGAGCAGTACTTC TRBV6-5 TRBD2 once TRBJ2-7
CASRKDMGSGNTIYF TGTGCCAGCAGGAAGGATATGGGCTCTGGAAACACCATATATTTT TRBV2 NA few TRBJ1-3
CASSLGGTGPYNEQFF TGCGCCAGCAGCTTAGGCGGGACAGGACCGTACAATGAGCAGTTCTTC TRBV5-1 TRBD1 NA TRBJ2-1
CASSPTVSGNTIYF TGTGCCAGCAGCCCGACAGTCTCTGGAAACACCATATATTTT TRBV2 NA NA TRBJ1-3
CASSQPRGNKNIQYF TGTGCCAGCAGCCAGCCTCGCGGGAATAAAAACATTCAGTACTTC TRBV14 NA NA TRBJ2-4
CASSRGQGADTQYF TGCGCCAGCAGCAGGGGACAGGGGGCAGATACGCAGTATTTT TRBV5-1 TRBD1 NA TRBJ2-3
CASRPYGTSTDTQYF TGTGCCAGCAGACCTTATGGGACCTCTACAGATACGCAGTATTTT TRBV6-1 NA NA TRBJ2-3
CASSLGQTNEKLFF TGTGCCAGCAGCTTGGGGCAGACCAATGAAAAACTGTTTTTT TRBV5-4 NA NA TRBJ1-4
CASSIREKGGTEAFF TGTGCCAGTAGTATAAGGGAGAAGGGTGGGACTGAAGCTTTCTTT TRBV19 NA NA TRBJ1-1
CASSSSHRGTNEKLFF TGTGCCAGCAGCTCAAGCCACAGGGGAACTAATGAAAAACTGTTTTTT TRBV5-4 TRBD1 once TRBJ1-4
CASSLDRNNYGYTF TGCGCCAGCAGCTTGGACAGGAATAACTATGGCTACACCTTC TRBV5-1 NA NA TRBJ1-2
CASSQSGAGGSYEQYF TGTGCCAGCAGCCAAAGTGGGGCGGGAGGGTCCTACGAGCAGTACTTC TRBV4-2 TRBD2 NA TRBJ2-7
CSVLSQAGGNQPQHF TGCAGCGTTCTCTCACAGGCTGGGGGCAATCAGCCCCAGCATTTT TRBV29-1 NA few TRBJ1-5
CASSRRRVSTDTQYF TGTGCCAGCAGCCGTCGCAGGGTTTCAACAGATACGCAGTATTTT TRBV5-6 NA NA TRBJ2-3
CASSLGTRENIQYF TGCGCCAGCAGCCTCGGGACTCGTGAAAACATTCAGTACTTC TRBV5-1 NA NA TRBJ2-4
CAAAGPYTEAFF TGTGCCGCCGCCGGGCCCTACACTGAAGCTTTCTTT TRBV10-3 NA NA TRBJ1-1
CASSTRKIDTQYF TGTGCCAGCAGCACGAGGAAGATAGATACGCAGTATTTT TRBV7-2 NA NA TRBJ2-3